This is a list of T cell receptor beta chains from one sample in a study of identical twins. Using its own MiXCR run on the 5' RACE reads, TCRdb lists one record per CDR3 protein. The data hold a few hundred thousand distinct CDR3 sequences, with about 8.9% observed a single time. The sample was also reused in another study, on yellow fever vaccine responses in identical twins.

Sample: CD8+ T cells sorted from blood. Receptors originate from a woman between 18 and 29 years old in good health. Each CDR3 is given without its conserved first and last residue. The order of the fields is J gene, V gene, CDR3 length, CDR3 protein.

TRBJ2-1,TRBV28,12,ASSKGDGYNEQF
TRBJ2-7,TRBV10-3,12,AISEAGAIYEQY
TRBJ1-1,TRBV4-3,13,ASSQDRVGVAEAF
TRBJ2-2,TRBV29-1,11,SVDGGWTGELF
TRBJ2-5,TRBV7-2,12,ASSPTTYQETQY
TRBJ2-3,TRBV20-1,11,SDWDGLTDTQY
TRBJ2-3,TRBV27,13,ASSFRDRGPDTQY
TRBJ2-7,TRBV29-1,10,STRTGPYEQY
TRBJ2-3,TRBV6-5,14,ASSYSIRGPSDTQY
TRBJ2-7,TRBV12-3/TRBV12-4,13,ASSLASVWAYEQY
TRBJ2-7,TRBV7-2,14,ASSPLGGTSSYEQY